This TCR beta chain is from a study of CD8 T cells in ankylosing spondylitis. Findings and caveats of the study: The study identified a TCR beta motif of roughly eight highly homologous variants that appeared characteristic of ankylosing spondylitis blood. As reported, disease-linked clones showed significant enrichment in matched ankylosing spondylitis synovial fluid.

The CDR3 totals 13 residues. V dropped 6 bases and J dropped 7 bases, with 13 bases sitting between them. This clonotype came up many times. The antigen remains undetermined. Using quantitative 5'-RACE with molecular barcodes, the authors made TCR beta libraries. TCRdb reanalysed the 5' RACE reads using MiXCR and keeps one entry per CDR3 protein. The repertoire holds 350,000 or so distinct CDR3 sequences, with roughly 8% as singletons. This sequence was found in a male donor with ankylosing spondylitis. J is TRBJ1-5 and V is TRBV12-3 or TRBV12-4; possibly TRBD1 for D (5 bases). Sequenced input: blood, either unsorted or a sorted T cell fraction (not recorded which). DNA for the CDR3: TGTGCCAGCAGCCCTGGGGCGGACCAGCCCCAGCATTTT. The encoded protein is CASSPGADQPQHF.